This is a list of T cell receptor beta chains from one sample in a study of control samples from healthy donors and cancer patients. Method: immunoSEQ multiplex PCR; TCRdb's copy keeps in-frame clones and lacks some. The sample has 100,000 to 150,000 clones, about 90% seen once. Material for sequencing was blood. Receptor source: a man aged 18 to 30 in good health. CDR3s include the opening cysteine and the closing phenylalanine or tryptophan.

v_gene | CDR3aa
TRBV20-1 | CSAVDDYGYTF
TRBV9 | CASSPLAGVAYEQYF
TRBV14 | CASSQSRTGRSNEQFF
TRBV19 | CASTLSRSSYNEQFF
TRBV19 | CASSLQRDTIYF
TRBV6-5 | CASSPQDRLRPQHF
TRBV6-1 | CASSEFEGLGNTIYF
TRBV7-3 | CASSFDRRNTEAFF
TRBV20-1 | CSASRTGDYYEQYF
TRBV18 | CASAFTGSRGAFF
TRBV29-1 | CSVGTGATPSTDTQYF
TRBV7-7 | CASSLGLAGVADTQYF
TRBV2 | CATAANRPNTEAFF
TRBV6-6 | CASSSRGPSGTEAFF
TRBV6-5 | CASSQGRGTEAFF
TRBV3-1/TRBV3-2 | CASSPQPGTAGNTIYF
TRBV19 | CASILGSGRDTGELFF
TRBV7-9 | CASSPRVRGSTQYF
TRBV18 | CASSPPPGTYGYTF
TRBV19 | CASISVNYEQYF
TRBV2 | CASKRNQEKPQHF
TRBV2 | CASSPGTSGRPGTDTQYF
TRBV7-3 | CASSLKRGAYNEQFF
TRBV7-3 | CASSLRGLAGPLYEQYF
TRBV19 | CASIGVYGYTF
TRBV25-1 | CASSEGGLFYNEQFF
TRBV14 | CASSQERGVVLNEQFF
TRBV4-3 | CASSRGQGYSLAFF
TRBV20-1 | CSASNARENTGELFF
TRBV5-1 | CASSPKTANTEAFF
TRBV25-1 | CASLTSSDGEAFF
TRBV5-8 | CASKDKRVEKLFF
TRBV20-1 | CSARSTSEQFF
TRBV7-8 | CASSSRGPQETQYF
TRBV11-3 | CASSLVFGGGRREQFF
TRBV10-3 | CAIRDRTSGSSTDTQYF
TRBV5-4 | CASSIPGQDSPLHF
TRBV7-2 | CASSFFGAGRPNEQFF
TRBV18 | CASSPDRASYEQYF
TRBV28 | CASSLSDREAQPQHF
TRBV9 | CASSVVLGGGTDTQYF
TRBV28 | CASSMRAGRPNYGYTF
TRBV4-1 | CASSPPQVGEKLFF
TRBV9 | CASSDGRLQGPNYGYTF